This TCR beta chain appears in the sequencing data of a study of beta chain features in type 1 diabetes. Points from the study as a whole: VDJ junctions from patients with type 1 diabetes contained fewer insertions and more deletions.

Germline-derived CDR1 and CDR2 are SGDLS and YYNGEE. The CDR3 contains 16 residues. With V trimmed by 0 bases and J by 1 base, 2 bases remained unmatched. Turning to this clone: Its antigen is unknown.

Expressed TCRB transcripts were sequenced after all isolated RNA was converted to cDNA. Assay: immunoSEQ multiplex PCR; the TCRdb copy retains only in-frame clones and omits some. The sample records 300,000 to 450,000 clones, 10% to 15% being singletons. The sequenced sample consisted of naive CD4+ T cells from blood. The source is a man younger than 35 in good health. The chain couples TRBV9 to TRBJ2-2; TRBD2 matches 8 bases. In nucleotides, the CDR3 is TGTGCCAGCAGCGTAGCGAGCGGGGGGAACACCGGGGAGCTGTTTTTT. This translates into CASSVASGGNTGELFF.